The 8 T cell receptor beta chains reported below all come from one sample, sequenced in a study of post-analysis software for immune sequencing data. Notes on the study in general: Patients had higher frequencies than controls of roughly 5 TRBV segments, including TRBV5-6, TRBV5-1 and TRBV20-1.

Their cognate antigens are unknown. Included in the TCR beta cDNA libraries were unique molecular identifiers. TCRdb recomputed calls from the PCR reads with MiXCR, one row per CDR3 protein. This sample has fewer than 900,000 distinct CDR3 sequences; 40% to 55% occur once, and the top ten carry roughly 4.4%. The sample was blood. These TCRs come from a girl aged 10 to 17 with multiple sclerosis.

This clonotype has more than one count but fewer than ten. V usage is TRBV12-3 or TRBV12-4 and J usage is TRBJ2-7; tentatively, D is TRBD1 or TRBD2 (5 bases each). This CDR3 comprises 14 residues. V gave up 6 bases and J gave up 6 bases, with 18 bases separating them. CDR3 protein: CASSKGTLLAEQYF. CDR3 nucleotide sequence: TGTGCCAGCAGCAAAGGGACCCTACTGGCCGAGCAGTACTTC.

J is TRBJ1-2 and V is TRBV7-9, with D unresolved. Germline loops: CDR1 SEHNR, CDR2 FQNEAQ (reference sequence). V was pared by 4 bases and J by 6 bases, with 15 bases between. This CDR3 is 14 amino acids long. In nucleotides, the CDR3 is TGTGCCAGCAGCTCCCGCCCGGACGCGGATGGCTACACCTTC. It translates to CASSSRPDADGYTF.

This clonotype was seen ten or more times. The chain recombines TRBV20-1 with TRBJ2-3, with no clear D. The germline V gene encodes CDR1 DFQATT and CDR2 SNEGSKA (reference sequence). The CDR3 totals 10 residues. Trimming took off 4 bases at V and 7 bases at J, with 6 bases between the two ends. CDR3 in amino acids: CSANRNTQYF. In nucleotides, the CDR3 is TGCAGTGCTAACCGGAATACGCAGTATTTT.

The chain joins TRBV20-1 to TRBJ2-1; D gene unclear. The length of the CDR3 is 12 residues. Trimming removed 0 bases at V and 11 bases at J, with 11 bases between. In germline, CDR1 is DFQATT, CDR2 SNEGSKA (reference sequence). DNA for the CDR3: TGCAGTGCTAGAGATCGGTTGAGGCAGCAGTTCTTC. Protein sequence: CSARDRLRQQFF.

The chain is built from TRBV20-1 and TRBJ2-1, with a possible D match to TRBD1 (5 bases). Germline lookup yields CDR1 DFQATT and CDR2 SNEGSKA (reference sequence). V was shortened by 3 bases and J by 8 bases, with 17 bases between the two germline ends. The CDR3 has 14 amino acids. This CDR3 reads CSASSGDSLDEQFF. The CDR3 bases are TGCAGTGCTAGTAGTGGAGACAGTCTGGATGAGCAGTTCTTC.

In its sample, this clonotype was seen a few times. The chain combines TRBV5-5 with TRBJ2-3, with 8 positions matching TRBD2. J lost 8 bases, V lost 4 bases, and 9 bases had no gene match. CDR1 and CDR2 (germline): SGHKS, YYEKEE (reference sequence). The CDR3 spans 14 residues. DNA of the CDR3: TGTGCCAGCAGCAGCGGGAGCAGCGCAGGTACGCAGTATTTT. This translates into CASSSGSSAGTQYF.

The V gene is TRBV7-2, the J gene TRBJ2-4, with TRBD2 matching over 9 bases. This CDR3 region has 16 residues. V dropped 2 bases and J dropped 9; count of bases not matched to a gene: 11. CDR1 and CDR2 from the germline V gene are SGHTA and FQGNSA. This chain's CDR3 is CASSLSSSGADGIQYF. CDR3 in DNA: TGTGCCAGCAGCTTAAGCTCTAGCGGGGCGGACGGCATTCAGTACTTC.

The gene calls are TRBV12-3 or TRBV12-4 and TRBJ1-1; D is unclear. The CDR3 loop spans 13 amino acids. V was shortened by 3 bases and J by 6 bases, with 11 bases between the two germline ends. CDR3 DNA: TGTGCCAGCAGTTTCGTGGGGTCCCCTGAAGCTTTCTTT. It translates to CASSFVGSPEAFF.